This T cell receptor beta chain came from a study of neurological immune-mediated disorders. Regarding the study as a whole: HTLV-1-associated myelopathy displayed the greatest TCR clonal expansion, and multiple sclerosis exhibited the smallest, lower than that of healthy controls.

Time point: longitudinal time-point 3. Unsorted libraries were generated from 2 million PBMCs. These cells had been stored in RNAlater at -80 C. The method for making cDNA was 5'RACE, and it used 10-nucleotide random UMIs. TCRdb analysed the 5' RACE reads with MiXCR anew, one entry per CDR3 protein. There are some 89,000 distinct CDR3 sequences in the sample; under 4.5% occur only once, and around 5.8% lies in the top ten. This clonotype was observed many times. Its antigen is unidentified. The receptor's source is a woman aged 55-75 years with multiple sclerosis. Sequenced input: PBMCs.

DNA for the CDR3: TGCGCCAGCAGCTTGGCCGCGGAGTACTACGAGCAGTACTTC. Its protein is CASSLAAEYYEQYF. The chain combines TRBV5-1 with TRBJ2-7, with no clear D. With 0 bases removed from V and 3 bases from J, the gap between germline ends came to 10 bases. Germline values: CDR1 SGHRS, CDR2 YFSETQ. The CDR3 has 14 amino acids.